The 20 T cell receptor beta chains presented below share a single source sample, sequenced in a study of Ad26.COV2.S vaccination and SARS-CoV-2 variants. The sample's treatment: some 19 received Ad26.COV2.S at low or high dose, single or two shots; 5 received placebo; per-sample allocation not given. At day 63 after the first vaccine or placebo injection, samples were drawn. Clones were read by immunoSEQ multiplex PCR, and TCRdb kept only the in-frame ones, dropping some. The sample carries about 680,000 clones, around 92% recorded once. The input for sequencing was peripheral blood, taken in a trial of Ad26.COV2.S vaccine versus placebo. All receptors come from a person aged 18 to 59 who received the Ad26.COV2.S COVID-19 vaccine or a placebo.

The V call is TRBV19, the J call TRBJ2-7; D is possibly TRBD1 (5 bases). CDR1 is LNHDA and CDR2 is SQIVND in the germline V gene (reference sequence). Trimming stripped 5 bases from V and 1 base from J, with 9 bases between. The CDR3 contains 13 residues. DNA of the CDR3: TGTGCCAGTAGTTTGACAGAATCCTACGAGCAGTACTTC. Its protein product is CASSLTESYEQYF.

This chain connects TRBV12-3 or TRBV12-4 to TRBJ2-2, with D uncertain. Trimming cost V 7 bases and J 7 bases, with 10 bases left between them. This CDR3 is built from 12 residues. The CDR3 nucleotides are TGTGCCAGCAAAGTTGGTGGCGGGGAGCTGTTTTTT. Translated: CASKVGGGELFF.

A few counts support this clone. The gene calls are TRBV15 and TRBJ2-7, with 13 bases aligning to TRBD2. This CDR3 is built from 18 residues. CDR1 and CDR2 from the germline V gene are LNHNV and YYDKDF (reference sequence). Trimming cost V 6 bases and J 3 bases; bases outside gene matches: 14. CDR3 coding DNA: TGTGCCACCAGTCCCGGGACTAGCGGGATGCGAGTTGGCTACGAGCAGTACTTC. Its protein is CATSPGTSGMRVGYEQYF.

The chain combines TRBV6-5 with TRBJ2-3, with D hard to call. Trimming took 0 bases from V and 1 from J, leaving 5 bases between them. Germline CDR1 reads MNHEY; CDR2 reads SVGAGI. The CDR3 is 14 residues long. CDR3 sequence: CASSYSIRTDTQYF. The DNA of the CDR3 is TGTGCCAGCAGTTACTCGATCCGCACAGATACGCAGTATTTT.

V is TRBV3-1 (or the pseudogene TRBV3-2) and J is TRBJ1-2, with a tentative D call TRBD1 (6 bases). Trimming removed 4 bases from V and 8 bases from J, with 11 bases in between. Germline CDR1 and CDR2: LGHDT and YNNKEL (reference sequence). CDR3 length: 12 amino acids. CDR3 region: CASSRLQGGYTF. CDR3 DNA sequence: TGTGCCAGCAGCCGTCTGCAGGGGGGCTACACCTTC.

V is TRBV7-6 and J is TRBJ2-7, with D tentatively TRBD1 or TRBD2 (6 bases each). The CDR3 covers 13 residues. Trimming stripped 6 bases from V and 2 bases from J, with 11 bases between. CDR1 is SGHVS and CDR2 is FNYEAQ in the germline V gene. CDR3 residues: CASRRGPTYEQYF. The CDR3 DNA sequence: TGTGCCAGCAGACGGGGGCCCACCTACGAGCAGTACTTC.

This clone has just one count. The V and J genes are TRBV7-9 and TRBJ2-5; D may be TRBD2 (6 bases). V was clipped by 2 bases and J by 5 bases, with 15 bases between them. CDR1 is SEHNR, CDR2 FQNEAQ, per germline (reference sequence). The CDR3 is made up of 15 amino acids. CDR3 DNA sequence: TGTGCCAGCAGCTTAATGTTCCAGGCGGGGGAGACCCAGTACTTC. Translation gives CASSLMFQAGETQYF.

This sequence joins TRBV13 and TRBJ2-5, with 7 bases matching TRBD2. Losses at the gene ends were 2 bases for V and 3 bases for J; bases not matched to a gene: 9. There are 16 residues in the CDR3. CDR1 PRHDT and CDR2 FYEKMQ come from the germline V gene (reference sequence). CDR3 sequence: CASSLPSPLAEETQYF. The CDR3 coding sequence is TGTGCCAGCAGCTTACCGTCCCCTCTAGCGGAAGAGACCCAGTACTTC.

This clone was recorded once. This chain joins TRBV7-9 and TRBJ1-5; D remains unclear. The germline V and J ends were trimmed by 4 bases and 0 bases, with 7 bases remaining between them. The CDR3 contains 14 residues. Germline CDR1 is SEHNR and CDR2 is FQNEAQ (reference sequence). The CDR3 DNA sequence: TGTGCCAGCAGCTATAAAGATAGCAATCAGCCCCAGCATTTT. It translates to CASSYKDSNQPQHF.

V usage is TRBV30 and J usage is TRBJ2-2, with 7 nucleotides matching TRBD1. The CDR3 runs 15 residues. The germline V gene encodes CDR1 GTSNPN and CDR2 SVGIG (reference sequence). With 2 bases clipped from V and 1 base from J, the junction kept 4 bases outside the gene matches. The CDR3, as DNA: TGTGCCTGGAGTAGGTGGACAGGGAACACCGGGGAGCTGTTTTTT. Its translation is CAWSRWTGNTGELFF.

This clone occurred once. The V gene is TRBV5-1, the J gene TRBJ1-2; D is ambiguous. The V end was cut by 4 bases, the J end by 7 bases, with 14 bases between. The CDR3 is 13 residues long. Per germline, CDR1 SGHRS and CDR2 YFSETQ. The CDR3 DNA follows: TGCGCCAGCAGCCTAGACATGGCGGGTGGCTACACCTTC. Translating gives CASSLDMAGGYTF.

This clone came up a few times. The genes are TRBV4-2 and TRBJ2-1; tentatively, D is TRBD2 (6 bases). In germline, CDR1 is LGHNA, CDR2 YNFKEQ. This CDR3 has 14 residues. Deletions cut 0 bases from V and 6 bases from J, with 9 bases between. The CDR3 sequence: CASSQETRGNEQFF. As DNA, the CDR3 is TGTGCCAGCAGCCAAGAGACTAGGGGCAATGAGCAGTTCTTC.

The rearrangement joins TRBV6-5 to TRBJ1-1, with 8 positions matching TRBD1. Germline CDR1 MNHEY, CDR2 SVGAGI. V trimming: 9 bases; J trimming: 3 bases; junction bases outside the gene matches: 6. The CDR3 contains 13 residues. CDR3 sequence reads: CASGLQGDTEAFF. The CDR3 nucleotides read TGTGCCAGTGGCTTACAGGGGGACACTGAAGCTTTCTTT.

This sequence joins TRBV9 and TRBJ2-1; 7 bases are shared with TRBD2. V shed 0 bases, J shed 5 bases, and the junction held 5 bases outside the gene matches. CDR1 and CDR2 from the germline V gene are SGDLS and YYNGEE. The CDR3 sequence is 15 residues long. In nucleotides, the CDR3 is TGTGCCAGCAGCGTAGGTGGACTAGAAGACAATGAGCAGTTCTTC. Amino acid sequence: CASSVGGLEDNEQFF. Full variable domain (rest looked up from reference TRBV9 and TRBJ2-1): DSGVTQTPKHLITATGQRVTLRCSPRSGDLSVYWYQQSLDQGLQFLIQYYNGEERAKGNILERFSAQQFPDLHSELNLSSLELGDSALYFCASSVGGLEDNEQFFGPGTRLTVL.

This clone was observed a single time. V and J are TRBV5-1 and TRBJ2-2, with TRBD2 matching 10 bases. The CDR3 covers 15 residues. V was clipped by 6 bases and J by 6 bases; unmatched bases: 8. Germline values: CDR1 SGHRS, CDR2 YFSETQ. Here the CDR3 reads CASNPSGSDSGELFF. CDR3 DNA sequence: TGCGCCAGCAATCCTAGCGGGAGCGATTCCGGGGAGCTGTTTTTT. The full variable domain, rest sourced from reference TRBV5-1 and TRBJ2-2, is KAGVTQTPRYLIKTRGQQVTLSCSPISGHRSVSWYQQTPGQGLQFLFEYFSETQRNKGNFPGRFSGRQFSNSRSEMNVSTLELGDSALYLCASNPSGSDSGELFFGEGSRLTVL.

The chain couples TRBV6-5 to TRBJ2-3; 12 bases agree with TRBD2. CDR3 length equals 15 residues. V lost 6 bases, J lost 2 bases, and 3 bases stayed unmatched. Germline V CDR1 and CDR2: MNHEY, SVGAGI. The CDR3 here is CASSGLAGFTDTQYF. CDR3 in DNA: TGTGCCAGCAGCGGACTAGCGGGATTCACAGATACGCAGTATTTT.

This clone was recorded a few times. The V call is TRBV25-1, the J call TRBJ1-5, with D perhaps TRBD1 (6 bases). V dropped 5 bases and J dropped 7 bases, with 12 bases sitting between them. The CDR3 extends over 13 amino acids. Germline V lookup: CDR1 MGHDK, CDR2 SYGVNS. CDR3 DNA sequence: TGTGCCAGCAGTACAGGGCTCGGGCAGCCCCAGCATTTT. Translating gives CASSTGLGQPQHF.

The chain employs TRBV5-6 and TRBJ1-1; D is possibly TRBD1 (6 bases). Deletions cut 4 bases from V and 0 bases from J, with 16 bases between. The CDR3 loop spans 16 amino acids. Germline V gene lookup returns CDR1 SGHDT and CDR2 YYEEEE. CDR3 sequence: CASSPFLTGMNTEAFF. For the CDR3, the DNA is TGTGCCAGCAGCCCCTTTCTGACAGGAATGAACACTGAAGCTTTCTTT.

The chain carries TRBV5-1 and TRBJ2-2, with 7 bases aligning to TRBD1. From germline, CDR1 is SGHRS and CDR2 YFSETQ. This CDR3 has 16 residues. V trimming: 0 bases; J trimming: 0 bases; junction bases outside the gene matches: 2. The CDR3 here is CASSLEGQPNTGELFF. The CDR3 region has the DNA TGCGCCAGCAGCTTGGAGGGACAGCCGAACACCGGGGAGCTGTTTTTT.

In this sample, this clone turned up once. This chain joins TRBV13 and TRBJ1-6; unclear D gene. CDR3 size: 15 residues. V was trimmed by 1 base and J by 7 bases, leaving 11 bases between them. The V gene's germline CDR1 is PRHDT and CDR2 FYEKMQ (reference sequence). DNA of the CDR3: TGTGCCAGCAGCTTAGTTAGGCACGGCAATTCACCCCTCCACTTT. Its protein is CASSLVRHGNSPLHF.